This T cell receptor beta chain was obtained from a study of T cells after yellow fever vaccination (dated 2019 in TCRdb). In the study overall: The SMART-Seq v4 Ultra Low Input RNA kit was used to prepare libraries from fractions with low cell numbers. Blood samples were taken at several timepoints before and after primary and secondary immunization, and bulk PBMC replicates and cell subsets were isolated. To follow T-cell clones before and after primary and booster YFV17D yellow fever vaccination, bulk TCR alpha and beta repertoires were sequenced over time. Two healthy male donors, one aged 18 to 30 and one aged 30 to 40 years, were included in the cohort.

The treatment or condition label for this specimen denotes: live attenuated yellow fever vaccine strain. At every blood-draw timepoint, two biological replicates of bulk PBMCs were collected. PBMCs were isolated from peripheral blood using a standard Ficoll-Paque protocol. RNA was extracted with TriZol from bulk PBMCs, CD4 and CD8 fractions, and dextramer-positive and dextramer-negative fractions. Synthesis of TCR cDNA relied on 5'RACE template switching, a step that introduced a universal primer site along with unique molecular identifiers. cDNA synthesis was primed from both the TCR alpha and TCR beta constant segments. Two PCR steps were used to amplify libraries, with sample barcodes and sequencing adapters being added in the second step. Sequencing of libraries was performed on Illumina HiSeq 2500 (2x100 bp) or NovaSeq (2x150 bp). The authors' pipeline ran thus. MIGEC handled demultiplexing of reads and collapsing into UMI consensus sequences, while MiXCR performed V(D)J alignment. Using edgeR on replicate PBMC samples, clonotypes were called vaccine-responding if FDR was below 0.01 and the log2 fold change was above 5 up to day 15. Each bulk clonotype was labeled CD4 or CD8 based on which sequenced repertoire, CD4 or CD8, contained the clonotype at higher abundance. TCRdb applied fastp at Q25 and MiXCR to the public reads, then kept only in-frame beta chains. Rows with one shared CDR3 protein collapse into an entry with the most common genes and DNA. What appears here as the V and J calls and clone size reflects TCRdb's work, not the paper's. The sample profile shows about 360,000 distinct CDR3 sequences; about 6% of them were found once. The ten largest make up 15% of the sample.

This clonotype was counted between two and nine times. Its cognate antigen has yet to be identified. No base quality information exists; no much larger clone differs at one position. Paper-wide results and their limitations: The secondary T-cell response was weaker than the primary response but faster, peaking on day 5 instead of day 15. Because the study included only a couple of donors, the extent to which the findings can be generalized is limited. A small share of clonotypes was detected in both CD4 and CD8 compartments, with the overlap likely arising from convergent recombination. FACS-sorted repertoires could contain abundant contaminating clonotypes from the bulk population, so computational filtering was required. Most clones expanded after primary vaccination (approximately 96% of CD4 and roughly 90% of CD8) were re-detected after the booster, suggesting that broad memory maintenance occurred.

From V the trimming removes 6 bases and from J it removes 10 bases, while the gene matches leave 8 bases of the junction unaccounted for. The CDR3 contains 14 residues, cysteine and phenylalanine counted. Here the CDR3 DNA is all that survives: 42 bases in frame from base 1. CDR1 is given as SNHLY and CDR2 as FYNNEI, both from the germline V gene. The rearrangement combines TRBV2 with TRBJ2-1; 11 middle bases align to TRBD1. This sequence originates from a man in his thirties or forties who received the YFV17D yellow fever vaccine. Sample: PBMCs, taken 5 days after the yellow fever booster vaccination. The CDR3 reads as follows: CASRDRGQTKEQFF. The DNA is TGTGCCAGCAGGGACAGGGGGCAGACCAAAGAGCAGTTCTTC.